This T cell receptor (beta chain) derives from a study of CD8 T cells in ankylosing spondylitis. The junction had 2 bases not matched to a gene; V was cut back by 2 bases and J by 2 bases. The CDR3 extends over 16 amino acids. Study results and limitations: Relatively scarce in peripheral blood, disease-linked clones were CD8+. Significantly higher representation of disease-linked clones was reported for matched ankylosing spondylitis synovial fluid. Seven or eight highly homologous variants formed a TCR beta motif that appeared characteristic of ankylosing spondylitis blood.

Making use of molecular barcodes, quantitative 5'-RACE generated TCR beta libraries. In TCRdb, the 5' RACE reads were re-called with MiXCR into one record per CDR3 protein. The data show fewer than 350,000 distinct CDR3 sequences, with about 9.9% seen just once and more than 7% held by the top ten. This clonotype was observed at least ten times. Its antigen remains unknown. The sample consisted of blood, either unsorted or a sorted T cell fraction (not recorded which). This TCR derives from a female donor with ankylosing spondylitis or in good health (not recorded which). The chain is built from TRBV12-3 or TRBV12-4 and TRBJ2-1; 11 positions agree with TRBD2. Here the CDR3 DNA reads TGTGCCAGCAGTTTAAGACTAGCGGGACCCTACAATGAGCAGTTCTTC. The encoded protein is CASSLRLAGPYNEQFF.